This T cell receptor beta chain emerged from a study of blood T cell repertoires in COVID-19. TCRdb's table, derived via immunoSEQ multiplex PCR, lists solely in-frame clones and lacks some. The sample lists approximately 200,000 clones, more than 75% occurring once. Germline CDR1 and CDR2: MGHRA and YSYEKL. The V end lost 3 bases, the J end lost 8 bases, and 19 bases lay between the germline ends. This CDR3 is 16 amino acids long. The chain couples TRBV4-1 to TRBJ1-4; maybe TRBD1 (5 bases). This TCR derives from a man aged 45-65 years with acute or convalescent COVID-19. Sequencing was performed on peripheral blood. CDR3 sequence: CASSHTASGGLEKLFF. Here the CDR3 DNA reads TGCGCCAGCAGCCATACAGCCAGTGGGGGGTTAGAAAAACTGTTTTTT.